The 21 T cell receptor beta chains presented below share a single source sample, sequenced in a study of T cell clonality in common variable immunodeficiency. Study-wide findings and caveats: Common variable immunodeficiency TCR beta sequences reportedly had fewer deletions and N-nucleotide insertions.

These receptors have no known antigen. Measured with immunoSEQ multiplex PCR; TCRdb has only the in-frame clones, and not every one. The specimen has 25,000 to 30,000 clones, none found just once. Sequenced material: peripheral blood mononuclear cells. Receptor source: a human donor with common variable immunodeficiency.

On this clone itself: The CDR3 end lies 3 residues beyond the end of the read and is filled in from the germline J gene. This chain uses TRBV7-2 with TRBJ2-3, with D possibly being TRBD1 (6 bases). V lost 5 bases, J lost 2 bases, and 14 bases lay in between. In germline, CDR1 is SGHTA, CDR2 FQGNSA. The CDR3 is 15 residues long. The sequenced CDR3 bases are TGTGCCAGCAGCCCCTGGGACACGGACACAGATACG. Translation gives CASSPWDTDTDT. The full CDR3 reads CASSPWDTDTDTQYF.

A word on this clone: The CDR3 goes on 3 residues after the read ends, and that part is filled in from the germline J gene. The sample has other DNA sequences that encode this CDR3 too. The gene calls are TRBV7-6 and TRBJ2-3; TRBD2 is a possible D gene (5 bases). The V gene's germline CDR1 is SGHVS and CDR2 FNYEAQ. The CDR3 sequence is 15 residues long. The V and J ends lost 2 bases and 6 bases respectively, with 15 bases between them. CDR3 loop: CASSLLASLGDTQYF. The CDR3 DNA, read in part, is TGTGCCAGCAGCTTACTAGCCTCTCTGGGGGATACG.

Ten or more counts support this clone. The read terminates 3 residues before the CDR3 end, so the remaining end is supplied by the germline J gene. Different DNA sequences within this sample yield the same CDR3. The chain carries TRBV18 and TRBJ1-5; 9 bases map to TRBD1. Per germline, CDR1 KGHSH and CDR2 LQKENI. Germline trimming cut 3 bases from V and 2 bases from J; bases unmatched to any gene: 2. The length of the CDR3 is 15 residues. The CDR3 bases that were read are TGTGCCAGCTCACCGGACAGGGGAGGCAATCAGCCC. It specifies CASSPDRGGNQP. The full CDR3 protein is CASSPDRGGNQPQHF.

This clone appeared many times. The read gets to within 3 residues of the CDR3 end, and the germline J gene fills in the rest. This chain connects TRBV2 to TRBJ1-1; TRBD1 is a possible D gene (5 bases). V lost 7 bases, J lost 3 bases, and 12 bases lay in between. Germline values: CDR1 SNHLY, CDR2 FYNNEI. The CDR3 contains 13 residues. The CDR3 region is CASTHRSHTEAFF. The CDR3 DNA, read in part, is TGTGCCAGCACTCACAGGAGCCACACTGAA. Looking up the rest from reference TRBV2 and TRBJ1-1 gives the full variable domain: EPEVTQTPSHQVTQMGQEVILRCVPISNHLYFYWYRQILGQKVEFLVSFYNNEISEKSEIFDDQFSVERPDGSNFTLKIRSTKLEDSAMYFCASTHRSHTEAFFGQGTRLTVV.

This clone was detected ten times or more. The CDR3 is cut off 3 residues early in the read; its end comes from the germline J gene. V and J are TRBV5-4 and TRBJ2-3, with a weak D call TRBD1 (6 bases). Germline CDR1 reads SGHNT; CDR2 reads YYREEE (reference sequence). Trimming shortened V by 1 base and J by 3 bases, and 12 bases separated the two germline ends. The CDR3 covers 15 residues. CDR3 protein: CASSLPSQGTDTQYF. The DNA read from the CDR3 is TGTGCCAGCAGCTTGCCTTCCCAGGGGACAGATACG.

This clone was counted many times. Read data end 3 residues before the CDR3 end; the end is taken from the germline J gene. The rearrangement uses TRBV5-1 and TRBJ1-1, with TRBD1 identical over 9 bases. The CDR3 has 17 amino acids. The J segment lost 0 bases and the V segment lost 0 bases, leaving 6 bases of the junction unmatched. Germline values: CDR1 SGHRS, CDR2 YFSETQ. CDR3 protein: CASSLVGTGSMNTEAFF. The covered CDR3 bases are TGCGCCAGCAGCTTGGTCGGGACAGGGTCAATGAACACTGAA.

This clone was counted many times. The missing CDR3 end, 3 residues past where the read stops, is filled in from the germline J gene. The chain uses TRBV29-1 and TRBJ1-5; 9 nucleotides line up with TRBD1. There are 13 residues in the CDR3. Germline CDR1 reads SQVTM; CDR2 reads ANQGSEA. With V trimmed by 7 bases and J by 7 bases, 8 bases remained unmatched. CDR3 amino acids: CSGRQGGGQPQHF. Partial CDR3 DNA: TGCAGCGGGCGACAGGGGGGAGGACAGCCC.

Comments on this clone: Read coverage stops 3 residues before the CDR3 terminus; the germline J gene supplies the remainder. This chain connects TRBV19 to TRBJ1-4, with D perhaps matching TRBD1 (5 bases). The CDR3 spans 17 residues. Looked up from germline, CDR1 is LNHDA and CDR2 is SQIVND (reference sequence). V lost 6 bases, J lost 2 bases, and 19 bases lay in between. CDR3 region: CASRGGGATPTNEKLFF. The CDR3 bases that were read are TGTGCCAGTAGGGGCGGGGGAGCCACCCCTACTAATGAAAAA.

Remarks on this clone: Sequencing ends 3 residues short of the CDR3 end; the germline J gene provides the rest. This chain uses TRBV18 with TRBJ2-7; D is unclear. The V gene's germline CDR1 is KGHSH and CDR2 LQKENI. This CDR3 has 13 amino acids. Trimming removed 10 bases at V and 4 bases at J, with 17 bases between. CDR3 bases read: TGTGCCATCACACCAAATGCGGCATACGAG. Its protein product is CAITPNAAYE. The full CDR3 reads CAITPNAAYEQYF.

To note about this clone: The read halts 3 residues ahead of the CDR3 end, with the missing end drawn from the germline J gene. V and J are TRBV20-1 and TRBJ2-1; 8 bases are a match to TRBD1. V lost 5 bases to trimming and J lost 6 bases; unmatched junction nucleotides: 9. This CDR3 has 14 residues. Germline CDR1 and CDR2: DFQATT and SNEGSKA (reference sequence). CDR3 residues: CSAVEDRDFNEQFF. Incomplete CDR3 DNA: TGCAGTGCTGTAGAGGACAGGGACTTCAATGAG.

This clone came up a few times. The read ends 3 residues before the CDR3 terminus; that terminus is restored from the germline J gene. The chain couples TRBV19 to TRBJ1-3; the D gene is possibly TRBD1 (5 bases). Germline loops: CDR1 LNHDA, CDR2 SQIVND (reference sequence). The CDR3 is 15 amino acids. The ends were cut back, 3 bases at V and 0 bases at J, with 9 bases in the middle. The CDR3: CASSIGAASGNTIYF. The CDR3 bases that were read are TGTGCCAGTAGTATTGGGGCAGCCTCTGGAAACACC.

This clone was observed many times. The read stops 3 residues short of the end of the CDR3; the missing end is completed from the germline J gene. V usage is TRBV18 and J usage is TRBJ2-7; TRBD2 matches at 9 bases. In germline, CDR1 is KGHSH, CDR2 LQKENI. With V trimmed by 6 bases and J by 2 bases, 17 bases remained unmatched. This CDR3 has 18 residues. The CDR3 spells CASSDRRSTSGLTYEQYF. The sequenced part of the CDR3 DNA is TGTGCCAGCTCCGACAGAAGGTCGACTAGCGGTCTTACCTACGAG.

Regarding this clone: The CDR3 extends 3 residues past the end of the read, so its final part is completed from the germline J gene. This rearrangement joins TRBV7-2 to TRBJ2-1; 7 positions agree with TRBD1. Germline values: CDR1 SGHTA, CDR2 FQGNSA. The V segment lost 10 bases and the J segment 8 bases; nucleotides outside the gene matches: 14. The CDR3 spans 14 residues. CDR3 bases read: TGTGCCACTCAATCGGGCCAGGGGGTGGATGAG. It encodes CATQSGQGVDE. The entire CDR3 protein reads CATQSGQGVDEQFF.

Comment on this clone: The CDR3 extends 3 residues past the end of the read, so its final part is completed from the germline J gene. V is TRBV5-1 and J is TRBJ2-1, with 14 bases that match TRBD2. Germline trimming cut 3 bases from V and 8 bases from J; bases unmatched to any gene: 7. The CDR3 loop spans 16 amino acids. Germline V gene sequence: CDR1 SGHRS, CDR2 YFSETQ. CDR3 in amino acids: CASSWGTSGGGYEQFF. CDR3 DNA (partial): TGCGCCAGCAGCTGGGGGACTAGCGGGGGAGGCTATGAG. Full variable domain (rest looked up from reference TRBV5-1 and TRBJ2-1): KAGVTQTPRYLIKTRGQQVTLSCSPISGHRSVSWYQQTPGQGLQFLFEYFSETQRNKGNFPGRFSGRQFSNSRSEMNVSTLELGDSALYLCASSWGTSGGGYEQFFGPGTRLTVL.

This clone appeared many times. The missing CDR3 end, 3 residues past where the read stops, is filled in from the germline J gene. The V gene is TRBV18, the J gene TRBJ2-3; the match to TRBD2 covers 11 bases. The junction had 2 bases not matched to a gene; V was cut back by 3 bases and J by 0 bases. The CDR3 covers 16 residues. Germline V gene sequence: CDR1 KGHSH, CDR2 LQKENI. Partial CDR3 DNA: TGTGCCAGCTCACCCTTAGCGGGGGGGAGCACAGATACG. Encoded protein: CASSPLAGGSTDT. The CDR3 reads in full as CASSPLAGGSTDTQYF.

This clone was observed at least ten times. The read ends 3 residues shy of where the CDR3 ends; the end is completed using the germline J gene. The chain links TRBV19 to TRBJ2-1; 9 positions agree with TRBD1. V gave up 7 bases and J gave up 4 bases; unmatched junction bases: 8. The CDR3 has 15 residues. Germline lookup yields CDR1 LNHDA and CDR2 SQIVND (reference sequence). CDR3 region: CASNHLGTGYNEQFF. The CDR3 DNA, read in part, is TGTGCCAGTAACCACCTGGGGACAGGGTACAATGAG.

This clone was detected many times. The read ends 3 residues early relative to the CDR3; the germline J gene fills the gap. J is TRBJ1-2 and V is TRBV18; 7 nucleotides match TRBD1. The CDR3 runs 16 residues. CDR1 and CDR2 (germline): KGHSH, LQKENI. The trim removed 3 bases at V and 3 bases at J, leaving 10 bases unmatched. CDR3: CASSPLGQGEYYGYTF. CDR3 DNA (partial): TGTGCCAGCTCACCCCTAGGGCAGGGGGAGTACTATGGC.

This clone has just a few counts. The read finishes 3 residues shy of the CDR3 end, and the germline J gene is used to complete it. The V call is TRBV5-1, the J call TRBJ1-6; TRBD1 matches 10 bases. Germline values: CDR1 SGHRS, CDR2 YFSETQ. The V and J ends lost 1 base and 10 bases, in that order; junction bases with no gene match: 8. The CDR3 contains 16 residues. This CDR3 reads CASSLPLGQGKSPLHF. Partial CDR3 DNA: TGCGCCAGCAGCTTGCCATTGGGACAGGGGAAGTCACCC.

The sample holds many counts of this clone. The CDR3 end falls 3 residues outside the read, so it is completed with the germline J gene. This chain connects TRBV2 to TRBJ2-3; TRBD1 agrees at 12 bases. This CDR3 contains 16 residues. Germline loops: CDR1 SNHLY, CDR2 FYNNEI. The DNA read from the CDR3 is TGTGCCAGCAGTGAAGAGGGACAGGGGGCTTTCCGTTCG. Its translation: CASSEEGQGAFRS. The whole CDR3 reads CASSEEGQGAFRSQYF. Full variable domain (outside the CDR3, taken from reference TRBV2 and TRBJ2-3): EPEVTQTPSHQVTQMGQEVILRCVPISNHLYFYWYRQILGQKVEFLVSFYNNEISEKSEIFDDQFSVERPDGSNFTLKIRSTKLEDSAMYFCASSEEGQGAFRSQYFGPGTRLTVL.

This clone occurred many times. The read comes to an end 3 residues before the CDR3 does, leaving the germline J gene to fill in the end. This chain uses TRBV14 with TRBJ2-5; no definite D call. V dropped 0 bases and J dropped 2 bases, with 7 bases sitting between them. Looked up from germline, CDR1 is SGHDN and CDR2 is FVKESK. There are 14 residues in the CDR3. CDR3 region: CASSQDRWQETQYF. The CDR3 DNA, read in part, is TGTGCCAGCAGCCAAGACAGATGGCAAGAGACC.

A word on this clone: The read stops 3 residues short of the end of the CDR3; the missing end is completed from the germline J gene. The genes are TRBV23-1 and TRBJ2-3, with unresolved D. TRBV23-1 is annotated as an ORF whose role is uncertain. The CDR3 sequence is 18 residues long. The V end was cut by 6 bases, the J end by 3 bases, with 25 bases between. CDR3 DNA (partial): TGCGCCAGCAGACCCTACTGGTGGGCCTCAAGAAGGACAGATACG. Amino acid sequence: CASRPYWWASRRTDT. The entire CDR3 protein is CASRPYWWASRRTDTQYF.